The rows below give T cell receptor beta chains drawn from one sample of a study of shared T cell receptors in the human thymus. The protocol was immunoSEQ multiplex PCR, while the TCRdb copy is restricted to in-frame clones and leaves out a portion. The sample lists 640,000 or so clones; about 89% were seen once. These data were also reused for a study on human thymus T cells.

The specimen sequenced was thymocytes. These receptors were taken from a boy less than two years old with a congenital heart defect. Both conserved end residues are part of each CDR3. The D gene is left open where the match is weak. Expanded clones are given a class, and other clones once, few, many or no size at all.

V	J	D	size	CDR3	DNA
TRBV5-6	TRBJ2-5	TRBD2	-	CASSLVAGWKTQYF	TGTGCCAGCAGCTTGGTAGCGGGATGGAAGACCCAGTACTTC
TRBV28	TRBJ2-7	-	-	CASSLFYAGNLREQYF	TGTGCCAGCAGTTTATTCTACGCGGGAAACCTACGGGAGCAGTACTTC
TRBV5-6	TRBJ2-1	TRBD1	-	CASSLGGTGVYNEQFF	TGTGCCAGCAGCTTGGGCGGGACAGGTGTCTACAATGAGCAGTTCTTC
TRBV4-3	TRBJ2-1	TRBD2	-	CASSQEGLAGGKNEQFF	TGCGCCAGCAGCCAGGAGGGACTAGCGGGAGGTAAAAATGAGCAGTTCTTC
TRBV10-2	TRBJ2-7	TRBD1	-	CASSESRDRSYF	TGCGCCAGCAGTGAGTCCCGGGACAGGAGTTACTTC
TRBV4-3	TRBJ2-5	TRBD2	-	CASSQGLAWTQYF	TGCGCCAGCAGCCAGGGACTAGCGTGGACCCAGTACTTC
TRBV2	TRBJ2-7	TRBD1	few	CASRGQPYEQYF	TGTGCCAGCAGGGGACAGCCCTACGAGCAGTACTTC
TRBV7-9	TRBJ2-3	TRBD2	-	CASSHLGGGTPNTDTQYF	TGTGCCAGCAGCCACCTAGGCGGGGGGACACCTAACACAGATACGCAGTATTTT
TRBV10-3	TRBJ2-7	TRBD2	-	CAISESSRGTSGAIEQYF	TGTGCCATCAGTGAGTCGTCAAGGGGAACTAGCGGGGCAATCGAGCAGTACTTC
TRBV4-1	TRBJ1-4	-	-	CASSPTTRTVSSWEKLFF	TGCGCCAGCAGCCCGACCACTAGGACAGTCTCTTCGTGGGAAAAACTGTTTTTT
TRBV15	TRBJ2-7	TRBD2	-	CATSRDTGTSGIYEQYF	TGTGCCACCAGCAGAGATACCGGGACTAGCGGGATCTACGAGCAGTACTTC
TRBV15	TRBJ1-2	-	-	CATSRQPRSLYGYTF	TGTGCCACCAGCAGGCAACCTAGATCCCTCTATGGCTACACCTTC
TRBV7-2	TRBJ2-2	-	-	CASSLASYTGELFF	TGTGCCAGCAGCTTAGCTTCGTACACCGGGGAGCTGTTTTTT
TRBV15	TRBJ2-7	-	-	CATSRGGGAPYEQYF	TGTGCCACCAGCAGAGGCGGCGGAGCCCCCTACGAGCAGTACTTC
TRBV10-2	TRBJ2-7	TRBD2	-	CASSELTGLDQYEQYF	TGCGCCAGCAGTGAGTTAACGGGACTAGACCAGTACGAGCAGTACTTC
TRBV30	TRBJ2-7	TRBD1	once	CAWTVGGDRAYEQYF	TGTGCCTGGACCGTCGGTGGGGACAGGGCCTACGAGCAGTACTTC
TRBV28	TRBJ1-5	-	once	CASKSGGGEYQPQHF	TGTGCCAGCAAGTCCGGTGGGGGGGAATATCAGCCCCAGCATTTT
TRBV2	TRBJ2-1	TRBD1	-	CASREGQKNNEQFF	TGTGCCAGCAGAGAGGGACAGAAGAACAATGAGCAGTTCTTC
TRBV25-1	TRBJ1-4	TRBD1	once	CASSDLTGGGEKLFF	TGTGCCAGCAGTGATTTGACAGGGGGCGGTGAAAAACTGTTTTTT
TRBV29-1	TRBJ1-1	-	-	CSVGGTEAFF	TGCAGCGTGGGGGGAACTGAAGCTTTCTTT
TRBV5-1	TRBJ2-5	TRBD1	-	CASSLDRGPETQYF	TGCGCCAGCAGCTTGGACAGGGGGCCGGAGACCCAGTACTTC
TRBV12-5	TRBJ1-2	-	-	CASGRGNGYTF	TGTGCTAGTGGTAGGGGTAATGGCTACACCTTC
TRBV27	TRBJ2-7	-	-	CASSFLGTSSYEQYF	TGTGCCAGCAGTTTTCTTGGGACAAGCTCCTACGAGCAGTACTTC
TRBV28	TRBJ1-2	TRBD1	-	CASSKPGQGYGYTF	TGTGCCAGCAGTAAACCGGGACAGGGCTATGGCTACACCTTC
TRBV10-1	TRBJ1-1	TRBD1	-	CASSGSTGSRTEAFF	TGCGCCAGCAGTGGTTCGACAGGGTCACGCACTGAAGCTTTCTTT
TRBV19	TRBJ2-2	TRBD2	-	CASISGTRNTGELFF	TGTGCCAGTATTTCCGGGACTAGGAACACCGGGGAGCTGTTTTTT
TRBV27	TRBJ2-7	TRBD2	-	CASGLSGRFHYEQYF	TGTGCCAGCGGCCTTAGCGGGAGGTTCCACTACGAGCAGTACTTC
TRBV7-2	TRBJ1-5	-	-	CASSQKGGANQPQHF	TGTGCCAGCAGCCAAAAAGGGGGGGCAAATCAGCCCCAGCATTTT
TRBV5-1	TRBJ2-5	TRBD2	-	CASSWTSGGSETQYF	TGCGCCAGCAGCTGGACTAGCGGGGGATCAGAGACCCAGTACTTC
TRBV7-9	TRBJ1-2	-	-	CASSLGGYGYTF	TGTGCCAGCAGCCTAGGAGGGTATGGCTACACCTTC
TRBV4-1	TRBJ2-7	TRBD2	-	CASSQERSGGDEQYF	TGCGCCAGCAGCCAAGAACGCAGCGGGGGAGACGAGCAGTACTTC
TRBV7-9	TRBJ1-2	-	-	CASSLGGGVRGYTF	TGTGCCAGCAGCTTAGGGGGCGGGGTTCGAGGCTACACCTTC
TRBV18	TRBJ2-6	TRBD1	-	CASSLLYRGQTGANVLTF	TGTGCCAGCTCGCTTCTCTACAGGGGCCAGACTGGGGCCAACGTCCTGACTTTC
TRBV11-3	TRBJ2-7	-	-	CASSVEQRSGYEQYF	TGTGCCAGCAGCGTAGAACAGAGGTCAGGGTACGAGCAGTACTTC
TRBV6-1	TRBJ2-3	TRBD1	-	CASSDGQGHPSTDTQYF	TGTGCCAGCAGTGACGGACAGGGGCACCCCTCCACAGATACGCAGTATTTT
TRBV2	TRBJ1-2	TRBD1	few	CASSPDRGRCGYTF	TGTGCCAGCAGTCCCGACAGGGGGAGGTGTGGCTACACCTTC
TRBV19	TRBJ2-1	-	-	CASSIRPQGNEQFF	TGTGCCAGTAGTATTCGCCCCCAGGGTAATGAGCAGTTCTTC
TRBV28	TRBJ1-5	-	-	CASSLWIDSVEPQHF	TGTGCCAGCAGTTTATGGATAGACAGCGTGGAGCCCCAGCATTTT
TRBV5-1	TRBJ1-3	-	-	CASSLLGSSGNTIYF	TGCGCCAGCAGCTTGTTAGGGAGCTCTGGAAACACCATATATTTT
TRBV15	TRBJ2-1	-	-	CATSRDGGTGSSYNEQFF	TGTGCCACCAGCAGAGATGGGGGTACAGGGAGCTCCTACAATGAGCAGTTCTTC
TRBV7-9	TRBJ1-2	TRBD1	-	CASRLVPGQGESGGYTF	TGTGCCAGCAGATTAGTTCCGGGACAGGGGGAGTCAGGAGGCTACACCTTC
TRBV29-1	TRBJ2-3	TRBD2	-	CSAGLAGGSTDTQYF	TGCAGCGCCGGACTAGCGGGAGGGAGCACAGATACGCAGTATTTT
TRBV13	TRBJ1-1	-	-	CASSSRPATEAFF	TGTGCCAGCAGCTCTCGCCCTGCGACTGAAGCTTTCTTT
TRBV30	TRBJ2-7	TRBD2	-	CAWNVGGAYEQYF	TGTGCCTGGAATGTCGGGGGGGCCTACGAGCAGTACTTC
TRBV28	TRBJ1-4	TRBD1	once	CASSFHSGQSSEKLFF	TGTGCCAGCAGTTTTCATTCGGGACAGTCCAGCGAAAAACTGTTTTTT
TRBV5-4	TRBJ2-4	TRBD1	-	CASSLDRGKNIQYF	TGTGCCAGCAGCTTGGACAGGGGCAAAAACATTCAGTACTTC
TRBV27	TRBJ1-1	-	-	CASSFWPMNTEAFF	TGTGCCAGCAGTTTTTGGCCAATGAACACTGAAGCTTTCTTT
TRBV25-1	TRBJ1-2	TRBD1	-	CASSAGQYYGYTF	TGTGCCAGCAGTGCGGGACAGTACTATGGCTACACCTTC
TRBV13	TRBJ2-3	TRBD2	-	CASSTGLAGGRTDTQYF	TGTGCCAGCAGCACGGGACTAGCGGGAGGGCGCACAGATACGCAGTATTTT
TRBV6-6	TRBJ1-2	-	-	CASSYRGAAAYGYTF	TGTGCCAGCAGTTACCGCGGGGCAGCCGCCTATGGCTACACCTTC
TRBV7-9	TRBJ2-3	-	-	CASSLEADYTDTQYF	TGTGCCAGCAGCTTAGAAGCGGACTACACAGATACGCAGTATTTT
TRBV28	TRBJ1-2	TRBD1	-	CASRTTLLTGDSAGGSF	TGTGCCAGCAGAACTACCCTACTTACAGGGGATAGCGCGGGCGGGTCCTTC